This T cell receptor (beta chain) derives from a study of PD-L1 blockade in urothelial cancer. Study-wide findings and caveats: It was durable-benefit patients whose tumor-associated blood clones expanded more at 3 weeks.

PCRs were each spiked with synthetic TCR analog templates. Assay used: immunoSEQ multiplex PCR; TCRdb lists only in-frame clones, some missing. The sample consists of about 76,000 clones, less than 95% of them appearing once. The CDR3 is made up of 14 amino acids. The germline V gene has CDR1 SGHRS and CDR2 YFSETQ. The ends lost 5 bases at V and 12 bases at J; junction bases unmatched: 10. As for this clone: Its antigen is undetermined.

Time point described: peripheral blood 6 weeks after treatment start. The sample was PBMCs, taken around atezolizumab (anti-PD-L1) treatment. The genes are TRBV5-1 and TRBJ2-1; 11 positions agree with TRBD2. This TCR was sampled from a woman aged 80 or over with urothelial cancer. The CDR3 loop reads CASRYSGRDQSQFF. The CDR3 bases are TGCGCCAGCAGGTATAGCGGGAGGGACCAGTCGCAGTTCTTC.